This entry lists 12 T cell receptor beta chains sequenced from one sample in a study of T cells in Graves' hyperthyroidism and ophthalmopathy. TCR beta CDR3 region amplification was performed from RNA transcripts. The study used the HTBI primer set for a first-round RT-PCR of the TCR CDR3. In TCRdb, the multiplex PCR reads were re-called with MiXCR into one record per CDR3 protein. The sample shows nearly 750,000 distinct CDR3 sequences, about a third of them seen only once. Source material: blood. The receptors were gathered from a woman aged 40 to 55 with Graves' hyperthyroidism.

This clonotype was seen at least ten times. The V and J genes are TRBV5-1 and TRBJ2-7; TRBD2 might be the D (6 bases). This CDR3 region has 14 residues. From germline, CDR1 is SGHRS and CDR2 YFSETQ. V was shortened by 2 bases and J by 3 bases, with 12 bases between the two germline ends. As DNA, the CDR3 is TGCGCCAGCAGCTTCGTGGGAGGCCGCTACGAGCAGTACTTC. Amino acids: CASSFVGGRYEQYF.

This clonotype was found many times. This chain joins TRBV19 and TRBJ1-5; maybe TRBD1 (6 bases). Trimming stripped 4 bases from V and 0 bases from J, with 10 bases between. Germline V lookup: CDR1 LNHDA, CDR2 SQIVND (reference sequence). The CDR3 length is 15 residues. In DNA, the CDR3 is TGTGCCAGTAGTAGGACAGTAAATAGCAATCAGCCCCAGCATTTT. Protein: CASSRTVNSNQPQHF. Looking up the rest from reference TRBV19 and TRBJ1-5 gives the full variable domain: DGGITQSPKYLFRKEGQNVTLSCEQNLNHDAMYWYRQDPGQGLRLIYYSQIVNDFQKGDIAEGYSVSREKKESFPLTVTSAQKNPTAFYLCASSRTVNSNQPQHFGDGTRLSIL.

This clonotype appeared a few times. The chain links TRBV28 to TRBJ1-4, with TRBD1 matching 8 bases. This CDR3 has 13 residues. Germline V gene lookup returns CDR1 MDHEN and CDR2 SYDVKM. Unmatched junction bases numbered 6, after V lost 7 bases and J lost 8 bases. The CDR3 nucleotides are TGTGCCAGCATAACCGGGACAGGCGAAAAACTGTTTTTT. It is translated as CASITGTGEKLFF.

The sample holds many counts of this clonotype. The V call is TRBV25-1, the J call TRBJ1-5; D remains unclear. V was shortened by 1 base and J by 2 bases, with 3 bases between the two germline ends. Germline lookup yields CDR1 MGHDK and CDR2 SYGVNS. CDR3 length: 13 amino acids. The CDR3 DNA reads TGTGCCAGCAGTGAATTAGGCAATCAGCCCCAGCATTTT. This gives the protein CASSELGNQPQHF.

The V and J genes are TRBV5-1 and TRBJ1-1; D gene unclear. Germline V lookup: CDR1 SGHRS, CDR2 YFSETQ. The CDR3 has 14 residues. V lost 1 base, J lost 1 base, and 8 bases lay in between. The DNA for the CDR3 is TGCGCCAGCAGCTTGACCGCAGCGAACACTGAAGCTTTCTTT. This codes for CASSLTAANTEAFF.

CDR3 sequence (DNA): TGTGCCAGTAGTATCTTCGGGAAAAGCTCCTACGAGCAGTACTTC. Protein product: CASSIFGKSSYEQYF. The chain employs TRBV19 and TRBJ2-7; D possibly corresponds to TRBD2 (5 bases). The germline CDR1 and CDR2 sequences are LNHDA and SQIVND (reference sequence). The CDR3 is 15 amino acids. The V gene lost 3 bases and the J gene lost 0 bases, with 12 bases spanning the gap.

The chain couples TRBV10-2 to TRBJ1-6; a weak D match, TRBD1 (6 bases). This CDR3 has 16 residues. Germline loops: CDR1 WSHSY, CDR2 SAAADI. V lost 4 bases and J lost 5, with 15 bases in between. CDR3 bases: TGCGCCAGCAGTGTCGATAACAGGGCCGATAATTCACCCCTCCACTTT. This gives the protein CASSVDNRADNSPLHF.

Only a few counts were recorded for this clonotype. J is TRBJ2-7 and V is TRBV7-2; D gene ambiguous. The germline CDR1 and CDR2 sequences are SGHTA and FQGNSA. The V end lost 8 bases, the J end lost 0 bases, and 17 bases lay between the germline ends. The CDR3 runs to 15 residues. The CDR3 nucleotides read TGTGCCAGCTCAGGCACTGCGTCAGCCTCCTACGAGCAGTACTTC. This encodes CASSGTASASYEQYF.

This clonotype was observed many times. This chain joins TRBV29-1 and TRBJ1-3; TRBD1 is a possible D gene (5 bases). This CDR3 is 14 amino acids long. CDR1 is SQVTM and CDR2 is ANQGSEA in the germline V gene. Trimming pared 0 bases from V and 1 base from J, leaving 7 bases between. CDR3: CSVEDRGSGNTIYF. The CDR3 nucleotides read TGCAGCGTTGAAGATCGGGGGTCTGGAAACACCATATATTTT.

The sample holds a few counts of this clonotype. The V call is TRBV18, the J call TRBJ2-7; D is perhaps TRBD1 (6 bases). V dropped 3 bases and J dropped 7 bases, with 19 bases sitting between them. This CDR3 region has 15 residues. Germline values: CDR1 KGHSH, CDR2 LQKENI. CDR3 sequence (DNA): TGTGCCAGCTCACCTGAACAGGGTAGTTCGGGGGAGCAGTACTTC. Translation gives CASSPEQGSSGEQYF.

In this sample, this clonotype turned up a few times. The junction departs from the called germline gene at one end, perhaps through a read error. The chain recombines TRBV10-3 with TRBJ2-7, with TRBD2 matching 7 bases. The CDR3 length is 14 residues. Germline CDR1 reads ENHRY; CDR2 reads SYGVKD. DNA for the CDR3: TGTGCCAGCAGTTACTCGACTAGCTTCTACGAGCAGTACTTC. It translates to CASSYSTSFYEQYF.

This clonotype was counted at least ten times. V usage is TRBV19 and J usage is TRBJ2-5; 8 bases match TRBD2. Germline V lookup: CDR1 LNHDA, CDR2 SQIVND (reference sequence). V dropped 3 bases and J dropped 5; count of bases not matched to a gene: 8. CDR3 length equals 15 residues. CDR3 nucleotide sequence: TGTGCCAGTAGTATCGGCGGGGGGCCACGGGAGACCCAGTACTTC. Its translation is CASSIGGGPRETQYF.